A single sample gave rise to the 4 T cell receptor beta chains below, sequenced in a study of control samples from healthy donors and cancer patients. Measured with immunoSEQ multiplex PCR; TCRdb has only the in-frame clones, and not every one. This table has roughly 120,000 clones, 90% to 95% appearing once. Material for sequencing was PBMCs. Every receptor here comes from a man aged 45 to 65 with head and neck cancer.

The chain joins TRBV6-6 to TRBJ2-1, with a weak D call TRBD2 (7 bases). The V end lost 7 bases, the J end lost 0 bases, and 13 bases lay between the germline ends. Germline V CDR1 and CDR2: MNHNY, SVGAGI (reference sequence). The CDR3 has 15 residues. The CDR3 is CASNSRGASYNEQFF. In nucleotides, the CDR3 is TGTGCCAGCAATTCCCGGGGGGCCTCCTACAATGAGCAGTTCTTC.

This clone was recorded only once. V usage is TRBV7-9 and J usage is TRBJ2-1; no reliable D call. The CDR3 is made up of 14 amino acids. With 6 bases removed from V and 8 bases from J, the gap between germline ends came to 17 bases. From germline, CDR1 is SEHNR and CDR2 FQNEAQ (reference sequence). The CDR3 DNA reads as TGTGCCAGCAGGGAGCTCCGACGGCCCGATGAGCAGTTCTTC. It codes for CASRELRRPDEQFF.

This clone was seen a single time. The chain uses TRBV23-1 and TRBJ2-1; D call uncertain. TRBV23-1 is marked as an open reading frame, function uncertain. This CDR3 comprises 10 residues. V lost 0 bases, J lost 15 bases, and 6 bases lay in between. In DNA form, the CDR3 reads TGCGCCAGCAGTCAATCTTTTCTGTTCTTC. Translating it yields CASSQSFLFF.

The gene calls are TRBV28 and TRBJ1-5; D not resolved. The CDR3 has 13 amino acids. Germline V CDR1 and CDR2: MDHEN, SYDVKM. The V end lost 5 bases, the J end lost 4 bases, and 9 bases lay between the germline ends. Here the CDR3 reads CASSVVRNQPQHF. DNA of the CDR3: TGTGCCAGCAGTGTAGTGAGAAATCAGCCCCAGCATTTT. Drawing the rest from reference TRBV28 and TRBJ1-5, the complete variable domain is DVKVTQSSRYLVKRTGEKVFLECVQDMDHENMFWYRQDPGLGLRLIYFSYDVKMKEKGDIPEGYSVSREKKERFSLILESASTNQTSMYLCASSVVRNQPQHFGDGTRLSIL.